The rows below give T cell receptor beta chains drawn from one sample of a study of T-cell reconstitution after alpha-beta-depleted transplantation in children. TCRdb re-called the PCR reads through MiXCR, storing one row per CDR3 protein. Of hundreds of thousands of distinct CDR3 sequences listed, approximately 12% are singletons. Sequences were derived from PBMCs, mostly from graft donor cells, sampled 360 days after TCRalphabeta/CD19-depleted stem cell transplant. The receptors here all came from a male patient younger than 18 who had a stem cell transplant for acute myeloid leukemia, so the T cells may come from the graft donor. The CDR3 runs from the conserved cysteine through the conserved F or W. The D gene is left open where the match is weak. For some rows the clone size is stated as once, few or many, or as a class when expanded; others skip it.

many NA TRBJ2-7 TRBV20-1 TGCAGTGCTTACAGGGACGCCGGGCACGAGCAGTACTTC CSAYRDAGHEQYF
few NA TRBJ1-1 TRBV29-1 TGCAGCGTCTTATACAACATGAACACTGAAGCTTTCTTT CSVLYNMNTEAFF
few NA TRBJ2-7 TRBV20-1 TGCAGTGCTAGAGCCGCGTCATACGAGCAGTACTTC CSARAASYEQYF
NA TRBD1 TRBJ2-7 TRBV28 TGTGCCACTACGCCTTTCGACAGGGGGTTCTACGAGCAGTACTTC CATTPFDRGFYEQYF
NA NA TRBJ2-3 TRBV28 TGTGCCAGCAGTTTATGCCCCTTGGGCGGAGCAGATACGCAGTATTTT CASSLCPLGGADTQYF
few TRBD2 TRBJ2-2 TRBV10-3 TGTGCCATCAGTGAATCTAGCGGGAGGGCCACCGGGGAGCTGTTTTTT CAISESSGRATGELFF
NA NA TRBJ2-7 TRBV7-9 TGTGCCAGCAGCTATAGGGGGGAGAACTACGAGCAGTACTTC CASSYRGENYEQYF
NA TRBD1 TRBJ2-1 TRBV7-2 TGTGCCAGCAGCCCTAATGTTCCCGGGACAGACAATGAGCAGTTCTTC CASSPNVPGTDNEQFF
few NA TRBJ1-2 TRBV6-1 TGTGCCAGCAGCCCCACAGGGAGTTTGGGCTATGGCTACACCTTC CASSPTGSLGYGYTF
many NA TRBJ2-3 TRBV28 TGTGCCAGCTCGGAGGCGAGCACAGATACGCAGTATTTT CASSEASTDTQYF
few TRBD2 TRBJ2-1 TRBV2 TGTGCCAGCAGTGGGGGGCTAGCGGGAACAGGGGCCAATGAGCAGTTCTTC CASSGGLAGTGANEQFF
many TRBD2 TRBJ2-1 TRBV18 TGTGCCAGCTCACCACCAGGGCTAGCGGGTTCCCACAATGAGCAGTTCTTC CASSPPGLAGSHNEQFF